This T cell receptor beta chain originates from a study of T-cell memory formation after mild COVID-19. Overall study findings and caveats: The pre-infection memory compartment contained some responding clones, suggesting cross-reactive memory joined. Clones that contracted from day 15 to 85 were balanced CD4/CD8, while later expanders leaned CD4+. CM and EM subsets held most contracting CD4+ clones; EMRA held CD8+ ones.

Of note for this clonotype: The antigen remains unidentified.

CDR1 and CDR2 (germline): SEHNR, FQNEAQ (reference sequence). The CDR3 runs to 16 residues. The J segment lost 8 bases and the V segment lost 5 bases, leaving 17 bases of the junction unmatched. cDNA libraries for TCR alpha and TCR beta, carrying sample barcodes and UMIs, came from 5'RACE with constant-segment primers. TCRdb called the 5' RACE reads again in MiXCR, with one record for every CDR3 protein. This sample has about half a million distinct CDR3 sequences, with 15% to 20% found just once. The chain is built from TRBV7-9 and TRBJ2-5, with TRBD1 matching 7 bases. The source of this sequence is an adult woman who had mild COVID-19 (a few samples of this study predate the infection). Cell type and time point are not known. Sequencing used PBMCs or a T cell subset sorted from them (not recorded which). CDR3 coding DNA: TGTGCCAGCAGCCTACCGGGACAGCTCCGGTCTTTAACCCAGTACTTC. Protein product: CASSLPGQLRSLTQYF.